This T cell receptor beta chain came from a study of shared clonotypes between healthy human individuals (TCRdb year 2020). As for the study more broadly: The cohort included a few men and a couple of women between 18 and 49 years of age. To estimate repertoire size and how much clonotypes are shared between individuals, the study performed deep sequencing of blood TCR repertoires from about five healthy adults. For each donor, CD4 naive and CD4 memory were each given three plates, CD8 naive was given two plates, and CD8 memory was given one plate. Per donor, leukapheresis produced somewhere between about 0.94 and 9 billion PBMCs. Libraries were prepared and TCR repertoires were sequenced by different laboratories using diverse techniques, in order to increase sequencing depth and limit assay-specific biases.

The donors were healthy, HIV-negative adults with no recently reported acute infections or vaccinations. Every donor was a Caucasian adult living in Nashville, Tennessee, USA. CD4+ T cells were enriched by magnetic negative selection, after which naive cells were positively selected on CD45RA and the negative fraction was taken as the memory subset. Blood was collected by leukapheresis, and PBMCs were isolated by Ficoll-Histopaque density gradient centrifugation and then cryopreserved in liquid nitrogen vapor phase. Purity and quantity of every magnetically sorted T cell population were checked by analytical flow cytometry. Each sorted fraction had its genomic DNA isolated and then quantified by UV absorbance on a Nanodrop 2000c. The investigation overall reported the following: Only blood was sampled, and tissue TCR repertoires likely differ from those in blood. Larger estimated clonotype richness was generally found for naive subsets than for memory subsets. Compared with non-shared clonotypes, clonotypes shared by all four sorted-subset donors had higher generation probabilities. Pairwise subsampling led to the expectation that sequencing depth would affect the degree of clonotype sharing among donors. The small number of donors limited the genetic and exposure-history diversity represented. When several donors were compared, the shared fraction of clonotypes was about 5% for naive CD4, less than 4% for naive CD8, roughly 2.5% for memory CD4, and approximately 0.4% for memory CD8. Even with the large sequencing depth, rarefaction of the sorted-subset datasets indicated that sequencing was incomplete.

Points on this clone: What antigen it recognizes has not been identified. An end of the junction differs from the germline gene, which may be a read error. Other DNA sequences from this sample encode an identical CDR3 as well.

Spanning cysteine to phenylalanine, the CDR3 consists of 12 amino acids. The DNA shown is the 36-base CDR3, in frame from base 1. Reading the germline V gene gives CDR1 SGHRS and CDR2 YFSETQ. Using the deep immunoSEQ assay, multiplex PCR amplified TCR CDR3 regions from genomic DNA. Genomic DNA extracted from each cell subset was distributed evenly over all wells of several immunoSEQ 96-well plates, and each plate served as one replicate. For sorted subsets, approximately 200 ng of genomic DNA, equivalent to some 33,000 T cell genomes, went into each replicate PCR. The purified libraries were quantified using a Qubit 3.0 fluorometer, sized with a Bioanalyzer 2100, and then quantified again using the KAPA Library Quantification kit. Each immunoSEQ 96-well plate was sequenced on its own single-read 150-cycle Illumina NextSeq 550 flow cell. Per the source publication's procedure: Because only junctional sequences without quality scores were contained in the immunoSEQ output, filtering matching that applied to full-length reads could not be performed. To assign V/J genes and CDR3, sequences were annotated against IMGT germline references using PyIR, a Python wrapper for IgBLAST v1.9. Reads were removed for weak V/J assignments (E-value above 1e-6), missing CDR3, stop codons, out-of-frame junctions, or ambiguous translated residues. V3J clonotypes were defined by identical inferred V gene, J gene, and CDR3 amino acid sequence. The percentage overlap between two repertoires was calculated by dividing the number of shared unique clonotypes by the size of the smaller repertoire. RTK rarefaction, the Chao1 estimator, and Recon v2.1 estimates of unobserved clonotypes were used to assess repertoire richness. Generation probabilities for all TCRbeta clonotypes obtained by the gDNA method from a handful of donors were computed using OLGA. Not all clones reach the TCRdb copy of this immuneACCESS table, which keeps in-frame sequences only. Checked studies attribute under half of the gap to unresolved V genes and leave the rest unexplained. The DNA was the basis for D and trimming; V, J and clone size are from that table. This sample is represented by 1,400,000 or so clones; roughly 98.5% of them were singletons. Of the sample, approximately 0.4% is held by the ten largest clones.

Sequenced sample: naive CD4+ T cells sorted from blood. Reading the label with the study, this specimen's cell subset or site is: CD45RA+ positively selected. The chain employs TRBV5-1 and TRBJ2-5; the D gene assignment is ambiguous. This TCR came from a man aged 25 to 40 in good health. The nucleotide sequence reads as follows: TGCGCCAGCAGCTACAACCAGGAGACCCAGTACTTC. Translated, it gives CASSYNQETQYF.